A selection of T cell receptor beta chains follows, all from one sample in a study of identifying expanded T cells in peripheral blood. Profiling relied on immunoSEQ multiplex PCR, and the TCRdb table lists in-frame clones only, not all of them. The sample lists approximately 110,000 clones, roughly 91% occurring once. Sequencing used blood. These receptors all stem from a person between 18 and 75 years old in good health. Each CDR3 is given with its conserved first and last residue. The order of the fields is D gene, J gene, clone size, V gene, CDR3 DNA, CDR3 protein. D genes are given only for firm matches. Expanded clones get a size class; other rows say once, few or many, or leave the size out.

>.|TRBJ2-5|.|TRBV6-6
TGTGCCAGCAGAAGCGGACAGTCCAAGGAGACCCAGTACTTC
CASRSGQSKETQYF
>TRBD2|TRBJ2-3|.|TRBV9
TGTGCCAGCAGCGTAGAGGGGGGACTAGGAAGCACAGATACGCAGTATTTT
CASSVEGGLGSTDTQYF
>TRBD2|TRBJ2-3|.|TRBV5-6
TGTGCCAGCAGCTTGGAACTAGCGGGGGGTACGACAGATACGCAGTATTTT
CASSLELAGGTTDTQYF
>.|TRBJ1-5|.|TRBV19
TGTGCCAGTAGTTACGATGGGACGGGGAATCAGCCCCAGCATTTT
CASSYDGTGNQPQHF
>.|TRBJ1-5|.|TRBV4-3
TGCGCCAGCAGCCAAGATGTTCGGCCGGATCAGCCCCAGCATTTT
CASSQDVRPDQPQHF
>.|TRBJ1-1|.|TRBV11-3
TGTGCCAGCAGCCCAAGCAGGGCGAACACTGAAGCTTTCTTT
CASSPSRANTEAFF
>.|TRBJ2-1|.|TRBV7-2
TGTGCCACCCGGCCCGGCGGGGCCTACAATGAGCAGTTCTTC
CATRPGGAYNEQFF
>.|TRBJ1-4|.|TRBV20-1
TGCAGTGTACCATATAGAAAACTGTTTTTT
CSVPYRKLFF
>.|TRBJ2-7|.|TRBV11-2
TGTGCCAGCAGCTTTTCAGGGTACGAGCAGTACTTC
CASSFSGYEQYF
>TRBD1|TRBJ1-1|few|TRBV30
TGTGCCTGGAGAAGACAGGGGGCGCGGCTTTATGCTGAAGCTTTCTTT
CAWRRQGARLYAEAFF
>.|TRBJ2-3|.|TRBV2
TGTGCCAGCAGTGATGCAGGGGCGGACACAGATACGCAGTATTTT
CASSDAGADTDTQYF
>.|TRBJ2-4|.|TRBV4-1
TGCGCCAGCAGCCAAGCTCTGGGACTAGCCAAAAACATTCAGTACTTC
CASSQALGLAKNIQYF
>TRBD2|TRBJ2-5|many|TRBV7-2
TGTGCCAGCAGCTTTCAGCGGGGGGCCCAAGAGACCCAGTACTTC
CASSFQRGAQETQYF